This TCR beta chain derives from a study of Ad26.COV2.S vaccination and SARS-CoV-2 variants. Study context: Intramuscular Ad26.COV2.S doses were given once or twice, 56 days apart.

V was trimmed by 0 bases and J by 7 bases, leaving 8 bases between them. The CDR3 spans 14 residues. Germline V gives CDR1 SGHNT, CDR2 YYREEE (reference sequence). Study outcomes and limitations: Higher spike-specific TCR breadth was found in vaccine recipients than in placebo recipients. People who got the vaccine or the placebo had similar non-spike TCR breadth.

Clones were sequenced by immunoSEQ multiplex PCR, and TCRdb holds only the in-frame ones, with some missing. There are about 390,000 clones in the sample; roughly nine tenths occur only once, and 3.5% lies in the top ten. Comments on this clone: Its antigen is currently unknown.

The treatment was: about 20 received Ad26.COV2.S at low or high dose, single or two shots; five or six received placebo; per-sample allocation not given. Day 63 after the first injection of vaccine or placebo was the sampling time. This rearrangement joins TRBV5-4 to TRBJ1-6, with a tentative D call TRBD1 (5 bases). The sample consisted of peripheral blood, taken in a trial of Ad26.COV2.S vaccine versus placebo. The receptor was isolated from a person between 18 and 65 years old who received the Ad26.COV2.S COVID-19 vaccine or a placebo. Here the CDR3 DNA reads TGTGCCAGCAGCTTGGACAGGTCAAATTCACCCCTCCACTTT. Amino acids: CASSLDRSNSPLHF.